The TCR beta chain described here comes from a study of OX40 agonist ivuxolimab in advanced cancers. The overall study: Enrollees could have had prior anti-PD-1, anti-PD-L1 or anti-CTLA-4 therapy, which more than 30% had received.

Germline-derived CDR1 and CDR2 are SGDLS and YYNGEE. Trimming cost V 3 bases and J 9 bases, with 19 bases left between them. CDR3 size: 15 residues. Some clones are missing from TCRdb's copy, which holds only in-frame ones; the method was immunoSEQ multiplex PCR. Found here are about 51,000 clones, roughly 86% of them singletons; the top ten hold around 3.5%. The chain uses TRBV9 and TRBJ2-1, with D possibly called TRBD1 or TRBD2 (7 bases each). Sample: CD4+ or CD8+ T cells sorted from blood, taken in a trial of the OX40 agonist ivuxolimab. The source is an adult with an advanced solid tumor such as melanoma, head and neck, liver or kidney cancer. This chain's CDR3 is CASSARGGAWVEQFF. CDR3 nucleotide sequence: TGTGCCAGCAGCGCCAGGGGGGGAGCGTGGGTTGAGCAGTTCTTC.